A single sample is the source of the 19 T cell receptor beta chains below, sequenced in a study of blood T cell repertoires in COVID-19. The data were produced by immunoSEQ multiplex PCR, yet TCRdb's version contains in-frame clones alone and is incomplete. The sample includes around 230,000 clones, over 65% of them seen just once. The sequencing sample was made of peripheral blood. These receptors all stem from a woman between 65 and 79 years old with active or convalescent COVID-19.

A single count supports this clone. CDR3 nucleotides: TGTGCCAGCAGCGTATCGGCTAGCGGGGGGCCAGTAGGCACAGATACGCAGTATTTT. Amino acids: CASSVSASGGPVGTDTQYF. The rearrangement uses TRBV9 and TRBJ2-3; 11 bases are a match to TRBD2. The length of the CDR3 is 19 residues. J was trimmed by 1 base and V by 1 base; bases with no gene match: 11. Germline V gene data show CDR1 as SGDLS and CDR2 as YYNGEE.

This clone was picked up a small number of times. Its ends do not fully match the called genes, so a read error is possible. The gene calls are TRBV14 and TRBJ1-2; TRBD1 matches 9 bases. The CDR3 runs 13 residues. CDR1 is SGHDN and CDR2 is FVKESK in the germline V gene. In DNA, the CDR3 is TGTGCCAGCAGCCAAGATCTGGACAGACAGGGGGACTTC. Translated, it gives CASSQDLDRQGDF.

CDR3: CASSPVSGRAFSEQYF. The CDR3 nucleotides read TGTGCCAGCTCACCGGTGTCCGGGAGGGCCTTCAGCGAGCAGTACTTC. The chain uses TRBV18 and TRBJ2-7; 8 bases are a match to TRBD2. Germline V gene data show CDR1 as KGHSH and CDR2 as LQKENI. The V segment lost 3 bases and the J segment 6 bases; nucleotides outside the gene matches: 13. The CDR3 sequence is 16 residues long.

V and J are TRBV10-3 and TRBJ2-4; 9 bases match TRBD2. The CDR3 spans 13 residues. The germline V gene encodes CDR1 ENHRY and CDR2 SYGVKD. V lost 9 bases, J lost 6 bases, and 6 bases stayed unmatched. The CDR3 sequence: CAIQAGGGNIQYF. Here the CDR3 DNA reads TGTGCCATACAAGCGGGAGGCGGAAACATTCAGTACTTC.

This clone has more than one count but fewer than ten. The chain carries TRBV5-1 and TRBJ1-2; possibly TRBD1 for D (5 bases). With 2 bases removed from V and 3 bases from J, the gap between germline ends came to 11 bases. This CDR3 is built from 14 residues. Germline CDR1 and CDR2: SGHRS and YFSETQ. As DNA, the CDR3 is TGCGCCAGCAGCTTTGGGGGAGGCGACTATGGCTACACCTTC. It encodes CASSFGGGDYGYTF.

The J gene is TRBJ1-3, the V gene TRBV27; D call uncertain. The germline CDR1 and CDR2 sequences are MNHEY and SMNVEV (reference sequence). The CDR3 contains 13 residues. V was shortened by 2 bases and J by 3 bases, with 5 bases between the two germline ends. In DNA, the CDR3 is TGTGCCAGCAGTTTACACAGTGGAAACACCATATATTTT. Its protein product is CASSLHSGNTIYF.

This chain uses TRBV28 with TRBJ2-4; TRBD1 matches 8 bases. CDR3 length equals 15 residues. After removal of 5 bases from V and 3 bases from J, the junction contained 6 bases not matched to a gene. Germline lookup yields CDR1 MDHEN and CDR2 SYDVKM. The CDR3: CASSDVQGDKNIQYF. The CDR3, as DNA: TGTGCCAGCAGTGATGTACAGGGGGACAAAAACATTCAGTACTTC.

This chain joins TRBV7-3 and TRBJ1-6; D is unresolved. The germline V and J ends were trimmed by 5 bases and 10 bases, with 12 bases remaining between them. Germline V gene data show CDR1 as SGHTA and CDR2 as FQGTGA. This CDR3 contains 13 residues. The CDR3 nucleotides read TGTGCCAGCAGCCCCGGGGTAGGATCACCCCTCCACTTT. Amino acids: CASSPGVGSPLHF.

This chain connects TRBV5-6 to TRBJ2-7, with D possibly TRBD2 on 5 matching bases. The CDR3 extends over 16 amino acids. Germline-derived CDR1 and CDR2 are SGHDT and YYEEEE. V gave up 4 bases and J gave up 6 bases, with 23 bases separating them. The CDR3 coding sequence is TGTGCCAGCAGCCGGGCGCGATCGGGGTACGTAGGCGAGCAGTACTTC. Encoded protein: CASSRARSGYVGEQYF.

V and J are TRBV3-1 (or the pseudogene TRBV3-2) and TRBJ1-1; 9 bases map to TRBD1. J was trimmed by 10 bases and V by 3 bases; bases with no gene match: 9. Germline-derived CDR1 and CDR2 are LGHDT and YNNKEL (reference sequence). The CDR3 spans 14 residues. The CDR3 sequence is CASSQGQGARAAFF. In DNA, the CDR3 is TGTGCCAGCAGCCAGGGACAGGGTGCTAGGGCAGCTTTCTTT.

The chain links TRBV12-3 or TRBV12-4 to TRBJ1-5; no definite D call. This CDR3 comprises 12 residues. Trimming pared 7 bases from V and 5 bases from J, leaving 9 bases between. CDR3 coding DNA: TGTGCCAGCACCATGGGAGATCAGCCCCAGCATTTT. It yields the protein CASTMGDQPQHF.

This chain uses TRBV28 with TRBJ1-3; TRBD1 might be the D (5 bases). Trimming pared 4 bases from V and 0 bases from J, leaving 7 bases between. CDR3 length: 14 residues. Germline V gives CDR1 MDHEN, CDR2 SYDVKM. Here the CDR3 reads CASSWQGSGNTIYF. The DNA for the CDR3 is TGTGCCAGCAGTTGGCAGGGCTCTGGAAACACCATATATTTT.

This chain's CDR3 is CASSFSRGDTEAFF. The CDR3 DNA reads TGCGCCAGCAGCTTTTCTAGGGGTGACACTGAAGCTTTCTTT. This chain uses TRBV5-1 with TRBJ1-1; D possibly corresponds to TRBD1 (5 bases). With 2 bases removed from V and 3 bases from J, the gap between germline ends came to 11 bases. CDR1 and CDR2 from the germline V gene are SGHRS and YFSETQ. The CDR3 totals 14 residues.

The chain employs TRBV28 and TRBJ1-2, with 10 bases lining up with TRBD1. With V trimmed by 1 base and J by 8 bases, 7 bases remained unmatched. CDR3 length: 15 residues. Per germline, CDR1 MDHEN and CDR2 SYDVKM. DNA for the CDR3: TGTGCCAGCAGTTTATCATCGGGACAGGGGCACGGCTACACCTTC. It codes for CASSLSSGQGHGYTF.

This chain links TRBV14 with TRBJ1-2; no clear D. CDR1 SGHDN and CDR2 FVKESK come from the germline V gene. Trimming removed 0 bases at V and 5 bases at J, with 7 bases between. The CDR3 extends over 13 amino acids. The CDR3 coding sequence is TGTGCCAGCAGCCAAGATTCGGGGTATGGCTACACCTTC. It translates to CASSQDSGYGYTF.

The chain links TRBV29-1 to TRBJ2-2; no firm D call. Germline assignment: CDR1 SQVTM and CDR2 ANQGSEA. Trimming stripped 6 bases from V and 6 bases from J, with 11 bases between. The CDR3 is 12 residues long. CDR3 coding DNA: TGCAGCGTCACGAATAGCCCCGGGGAGCTGTTTTTT. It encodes CSVTNSPGELFF.

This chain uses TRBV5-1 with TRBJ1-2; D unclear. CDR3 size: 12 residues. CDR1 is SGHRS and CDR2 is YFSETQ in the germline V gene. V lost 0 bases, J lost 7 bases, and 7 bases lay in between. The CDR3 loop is CASSLGYGGYTF. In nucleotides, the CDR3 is TGCGCCAGCAGCTTGGGATACGGTGGCTACACCTTC.

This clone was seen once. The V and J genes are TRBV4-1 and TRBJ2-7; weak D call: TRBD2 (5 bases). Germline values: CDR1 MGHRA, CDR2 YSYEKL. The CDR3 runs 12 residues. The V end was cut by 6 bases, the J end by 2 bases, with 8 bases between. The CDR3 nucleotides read TGCGCCAGCAGTGGAGGAACCTACGAGCAGTACTTC. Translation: CASSGGTYEQYF.

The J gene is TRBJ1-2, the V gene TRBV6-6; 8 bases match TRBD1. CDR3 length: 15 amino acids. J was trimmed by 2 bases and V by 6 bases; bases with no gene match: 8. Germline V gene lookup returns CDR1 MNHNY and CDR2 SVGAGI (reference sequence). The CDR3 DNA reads TGTGCCAGCAGCCCCGGACAGGGATTGAACTATGGCTACACCTTC. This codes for CASSPGQGLNYGYTF.